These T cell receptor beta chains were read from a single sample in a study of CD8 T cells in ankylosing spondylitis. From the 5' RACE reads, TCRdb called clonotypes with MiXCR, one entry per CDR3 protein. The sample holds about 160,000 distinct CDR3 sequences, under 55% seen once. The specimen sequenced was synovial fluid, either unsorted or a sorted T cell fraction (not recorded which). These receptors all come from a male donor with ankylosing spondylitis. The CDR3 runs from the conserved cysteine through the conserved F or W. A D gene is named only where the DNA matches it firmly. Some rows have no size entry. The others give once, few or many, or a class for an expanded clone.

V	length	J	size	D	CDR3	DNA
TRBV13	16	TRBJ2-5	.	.	CASSSYFLADQETQYF	TGTGCCAGCAGCTCCTACTTCTTAGCGGATCAAGAGACCCAGTACTTC
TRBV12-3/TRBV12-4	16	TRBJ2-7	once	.	CASSLFRRDSVYEQYF	TGTGCCAGCAGTTTATTCCGGAGGGACAGCGTCTACGAGCAGTACTTC
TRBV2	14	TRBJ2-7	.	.	CASTHGGSPHEQYF	TGTGCCAGCACCCACGGAGGGAGCCCCCACGAGCAGTACTTC
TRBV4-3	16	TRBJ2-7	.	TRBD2	CASSQDKASGRAEQYF	TGCGCCAGCAGCCAAGATAAGGCTAGCGGGAGAGCCGAGCAGTACTTC
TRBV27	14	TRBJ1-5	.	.	CASSPRVGNQPQHF	TGTGCCAGCAGCCCTAGGGTTGGGAATCAGCCCCAGCATTTT
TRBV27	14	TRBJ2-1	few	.	CASSLYDGHNEQFF	TGTGCCAGCAGTTTATATGACGGCCACAATGAGCAGTTCTTC
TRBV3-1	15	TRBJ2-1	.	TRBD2	CASSPRLAGEGEQFF	TGTGCCAGCAGCCCGAGACTAGCGGGAGAGGGTGAGCAGTTCTTC
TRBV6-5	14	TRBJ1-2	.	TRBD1	CASSSQGAGYGYTF	TGTGCCAGCAGTTCACAGGGGGCGGGCTATGGCTACACCTTC
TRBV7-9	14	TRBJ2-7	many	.	CASSLMEAGYEQYF	TGTGCCAGCAGCTTAATGGAGGCTGGCTACGAGCAGTACTTC
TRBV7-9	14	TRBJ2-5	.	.	CASSSAQGWETQYF	TGTGCCAGCAGCTCAGCCCAGGGTTGGGAGACCCAGTACTTC
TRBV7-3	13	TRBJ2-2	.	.	CASSLYRIGELFF	TGTGCCAGCAGCTTATACAGGATCGGGGAGCTGTTTTTT
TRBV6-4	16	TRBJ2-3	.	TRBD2	CASSHTSGGPGDTQYF	TGTGCCAGCAGCCATACTAGCGGGGGGCCGGGGGATACGCAGTATTTT
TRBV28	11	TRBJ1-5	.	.	CASSSRQPQHF	TGTGCCAGCAGTAGCCGTCAGCCCCAGCATTTT
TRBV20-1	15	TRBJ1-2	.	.	CSARDIGNTNYGYTF	TGCAGTGCTAGAGATATCGGCAACACTAACTATGGCTACACCTTC
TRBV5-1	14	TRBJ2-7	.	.	CASSPHLESYEQYF	TGCGCCAGCAGCCCCCATCTAGAGTCCTACGAGCAGTACTTC
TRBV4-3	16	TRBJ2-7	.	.	CASSQEIWQDPYEQYF	TGCGCCAGCAGCCAAGAAATTTGGCAGGACCCCTACGAGCAGTACTTC
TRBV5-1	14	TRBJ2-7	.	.	CASSCCQIGYEQYF	TGCGCCAGCAGCTGCTGCCAGATTGGGTACGAGCAGTACTTC
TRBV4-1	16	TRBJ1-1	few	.	CASSQEIYSLNTEAFF	TGCGCCAGCAGCCAAGAGATTTACAGCCTAAACACTGAAGCTTTCTTT
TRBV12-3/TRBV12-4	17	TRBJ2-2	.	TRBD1	CASSLGTGGAETGELFF	TGTGCCAGCAGTTTGGGGACAGGGGGCGCGGAGACCGGGGAGCTGTTTTTT
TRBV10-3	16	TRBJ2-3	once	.	CAISESYILGTDTQYF	TGTGCCATCAGTGAGTCGTACATCCTCGGGACAGATACGCAGTATTTT
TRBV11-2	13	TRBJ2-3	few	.	CASSSFFGDTQYF	TGTGCCAGCAGCTCCTTCTTTGGAGATACGCAGTATTTT
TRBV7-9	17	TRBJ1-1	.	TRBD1	CASSLLRDRVLNTEAFF	TGTGCCAGCAGCCTCCTTCGGGACAGGGTATTGAACACTGAAGCTTTCTTT